This entry features one TCR beta chain sequence. Its antigen remains unknown. The data derive from a study of a mutant IDH1 vaccine in newly diagnosed glioma. In the study overall: The sex distribution of treated patients was around 62% male and about 38% female, with a mean age of 40.4 years. Patients' prior therapy spanned radiotherapy, temozolomide, or both; most underwent both. Points from the study as a whole: Among patients, roughly 93% showed immune responses induced by the vaccine.

The CDR3 contains 15 residues. The germline CDR1 and CDR2 sequences are SGDLS and YYNGEE. With 3 bases removed from V and 7 bases from J, the gap between germline ends came to 19 bases. Only in-frame clones appear in the TCRdb table, and some are missing; sequencing was by immunoSEQ multiplex PCR. The sample includes approximately 100,000 clones, 85% to 90% of them seen just once. Time point specified: baseline, week 1 (first vaccination visit). The treatment here: pre-vaccination baseline after standard-of-care therapy. The astrocytomas were IDH1-mutant, ATRX-negative, and WHO grade 3 or 4. This TCR came from a woman between 50 and 59 years old with glioma. The sample in question was PBMCs, obtained from a glioma patient treated with radiotherapy, temozolomide or both. The chain carries TRBV9 and TRBJ1-2; D is unclear. The CDR3, as DNA: TGTGCCAGCAGCGCCACATCTTCAGCTGTACGTGGCTACACCTTC. Protein: CASSATSSAVRGYTF.